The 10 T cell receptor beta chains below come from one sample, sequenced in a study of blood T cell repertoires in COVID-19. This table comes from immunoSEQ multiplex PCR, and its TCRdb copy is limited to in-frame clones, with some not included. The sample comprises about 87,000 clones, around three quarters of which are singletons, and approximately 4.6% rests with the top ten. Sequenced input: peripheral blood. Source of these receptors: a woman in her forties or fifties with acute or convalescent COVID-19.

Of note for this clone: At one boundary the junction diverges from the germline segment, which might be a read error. The CDR3 spells CASNLNPGTGGILF. In nucleotides, the CDR3 is TGTGCCAGCAACCTAAACCCCGGGACAGGGGGGATACTTTTT. V gene TRBV6-5 combines with J gene TRBJ1-4; TRBD1 matches 11 bases. The CDR3 length is 14 residues. Germline V gene sequence: CDR1 MNHEY, CDR2 SVGAGI.

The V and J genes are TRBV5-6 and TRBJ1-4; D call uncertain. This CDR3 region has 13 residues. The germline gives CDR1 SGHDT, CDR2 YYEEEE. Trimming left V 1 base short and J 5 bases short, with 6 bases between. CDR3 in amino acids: CASSLWANEKLFF. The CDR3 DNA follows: TGTGCCAGCAGCTTGTGGGCCAATGAAAAACTGTTTTTT.

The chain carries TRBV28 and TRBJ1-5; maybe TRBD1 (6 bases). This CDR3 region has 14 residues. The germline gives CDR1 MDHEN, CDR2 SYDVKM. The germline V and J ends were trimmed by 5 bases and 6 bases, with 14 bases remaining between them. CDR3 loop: CASSLTGMGQPQHF. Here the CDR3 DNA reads TGTGCCAGCAGTCTAACAGGGATGGGTCAGCCCCAGCATTTT.

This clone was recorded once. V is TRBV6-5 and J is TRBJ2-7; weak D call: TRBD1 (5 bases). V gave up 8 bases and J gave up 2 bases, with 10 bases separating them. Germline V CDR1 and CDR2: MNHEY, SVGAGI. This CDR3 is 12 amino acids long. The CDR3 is CASGALPYEQYF. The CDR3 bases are TGTGCCAGCGGGGCCTTGCCCTACGAGCAGTACTTC.

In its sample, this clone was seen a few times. The chain's CDR3 is CASMVGRGGREQFF. The CDR3 DNA is TGTGCCAGTATGGTCGGACGGGGGGGCCGAGAGCAGTTCTTC. The V and J genes are TRBV19 and TRBJ2-1; 8 positions agree with TRBD2. J was trimmed by 10 bases and V by 7 bases; bases with no gene match: 12. Per the germline V gene, CDR1 is LNHDA and CDR2 is SQIVND (reference sequence). CDR3 length: 14 amino acids.

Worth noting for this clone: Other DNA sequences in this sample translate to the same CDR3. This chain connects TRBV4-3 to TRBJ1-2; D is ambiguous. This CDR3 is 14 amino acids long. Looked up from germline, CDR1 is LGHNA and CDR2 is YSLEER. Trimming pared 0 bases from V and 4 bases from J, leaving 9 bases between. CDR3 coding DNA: TGCGCCAGCAGCCAAGATTTACACAGCTATGGCTACACCTTC. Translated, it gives CASSQDLHSYGYTF.

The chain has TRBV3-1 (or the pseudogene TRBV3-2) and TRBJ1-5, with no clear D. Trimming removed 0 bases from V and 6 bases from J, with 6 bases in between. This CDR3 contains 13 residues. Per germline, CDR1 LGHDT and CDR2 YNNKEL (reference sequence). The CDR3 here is CASSQDPGQPQHF. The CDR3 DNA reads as TGTGCCAGCAGCCAAGATCCAGGTCAGCCCCAGCATTTT.

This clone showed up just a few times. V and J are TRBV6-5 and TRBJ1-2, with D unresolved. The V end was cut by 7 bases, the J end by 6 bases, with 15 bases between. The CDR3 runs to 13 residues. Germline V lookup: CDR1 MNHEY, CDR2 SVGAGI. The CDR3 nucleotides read TGTGCCAGCACCAAATCGCGGGGTAATGGCTACACCTTC. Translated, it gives CASTKSRGNGYTF.

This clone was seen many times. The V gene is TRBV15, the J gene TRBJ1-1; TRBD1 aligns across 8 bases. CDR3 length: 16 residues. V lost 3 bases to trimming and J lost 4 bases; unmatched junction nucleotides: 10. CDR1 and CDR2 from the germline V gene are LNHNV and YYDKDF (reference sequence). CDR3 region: CATSSPMGTGGTEAFF. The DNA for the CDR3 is TGTGCCACCAGCAGCCCCATGGGAACAGGGGGCACTGAAGCTTTCTTT.

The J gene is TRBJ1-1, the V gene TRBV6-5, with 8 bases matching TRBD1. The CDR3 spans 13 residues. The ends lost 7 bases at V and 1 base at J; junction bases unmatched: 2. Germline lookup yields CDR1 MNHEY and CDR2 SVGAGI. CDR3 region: CASIRGPNTEAFF. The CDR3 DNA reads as TGTGCCAGCATCAGGGGGCCGAACACTGAAGCTTTCTTT.